This entry lists 19 T cell receptor beta chains sequenced from one sample in a study of blood T cell repertoires in COVID-19. TCRdb's copy holds only in-frame clones and misses some; the assay was immunoSEQ multiplex PCR. This sample has about 190,000 clones, with about 86% found just once. The sample comprised peripheral blood. The receptor set was obtained from a young woman who had recovered from COVID-19.

Points on this clone: An end of the junction differs from the germline gene, which may be a read error. This chain links TRBV5-5 with TRBJ1-2; weak D call: TRBD1 (5 bases). Germline CDR1 reads SGHKS; CDR2 reads YYEKEE (reference sequence). The CDR3 consists of 12 residues. Here the CDR3 DNA reads TGTGCCAGCAGCTTGGGTTCTTCCTCGGGGGACTTC. This encodes CASSLGSSSGDF. Filled out from reference TRBV5-5 and TRBJ1-2, the complete variable domain reads DAGVTQSPTHLIKTRGQQVTLRCSPISGHKSVSWYQQVLGQGPQFIFQYYEKEERGRGNFPDRFSARQFPNYSSELNVNALLLGDSALYLCASSLGSSSGDFGSGTRLTVV.

This clone occurred a few times. V and J are TRBV7-2 and TRBJ2-5; 9 nucleotides match TRBD1. V lost 6 bases and J lost 4; bases outside the gene matches: 6. Germline assignment: CDR1 SGHTA and CDR2 FQGNSA. The CDR3 loop spans 14 amino acids. The CDR3, as DNA: TGTGCCAGCAGGACCGGGACAGGGTTAGAGACCCAGTACTTC. It yields the protein CASRTGTGLETQYF.

This clone was detected only once. The CDR3 here is CATSNFSSTNYGYTF. The CDR3 DNA follows: TGTGCCACCAGCAATTTCTCGTCTACTAACTATGGCTACACCTTC. The V call is TRBV15, the J call TRBJ1-2; D is undetermined. The V gene lost 4 bases and the J gene lost 0 bases, with 12 bases spanning the gap. The germline V gene encodes CDR1 LNHNV and CDR2 YYDKDF (reference sequence). This CDR3 contains 15 residues.

The rearrangement links TRBV29-1 to TRBJ2-1; 13 nucleotides align to TRBD2. Germline V gene sequence: CDR1 SQVTM, CDR2 ANQGSEA. This CDR3 has 15 amino acids. Trimming at V came to 6 bases and at J to 2 bases, leaving 4 bases not matched to a gene. As DNA, the CDR3 is TGCAGCGTCGCCGGGACTAGCGGGACCTACAATGAGCAGTTCTTC. Its protein product is CSVAGTSGTYNEQFF.

This rearrangement joins TRBV2 to TRBJ1-1; tentative D call: TRBD1 (6 bases). From germline, CDR1 is SNHLY and CDR2 FYNNEI. There are 14 residues in the CDR3. The V end lost 8 bases, the J end lost 1 base, and 14 bases lay between the germline ends. CDR3 loop: CASRRQARNTEAFF. CDR3 in DNA: TGTGCCAGCCGAAGACAGGCTCGGAACACTGAAGCTTTCTTT.

The chain carries TRBV6-5 and TRBJ2-5; TRBD2 matches at 7 bases. The germline gives CDR1 MNHEY, CDR2 SVGAGI. The CDR3 has 13 amino acids. V was pared by 10 bases and J by 4 bases, with 9 bases of the junction left unmatched. CDR3 amino acids: CATSGGRGETQYF. As DNA, the CDR3 is TGTGCCACATCGGGGGGAAGGGGAGAGACCCAGTACTTC.

This clone was picked up a small number of times. This rearrangement joins TRBV14 to TRBJ2-3, with 9 bases identical to TRBD1. The CDR3 runs to 17 residues. J gave up 6 bases and V 4 bases, and 14 bases lay outside the gene matches. Germline CDR1 and CDR2: SGHDN and FVKESK. In DNA, the CDR3 is TGTGCCAGCAGCCCCAACCGTGGACAGGGGTCCATGGATACGCAGTATTTT. Amino acids: CASSPNRGQGSMDTQYF.

The rearrangement links TRBV27 to TRBJ2-5, with a weak D call TRBD2 (5 bases). Germline V gene lookup returns CDR1 MNHEY and CDR2 SMNVEV (reference sequence). This CDR3 spans 16 amino acids. Trimming cost V 3 bases and J 0 bases, with 14 bases left between them. The DNA of the CDR3 is TGTGCCAGCAGTTTCGCGGCGGGCCTGTACCAAGAGACCCAGTACTTC. It encodes CASSFAAGLYQETQYF.

The chain is built from TRBV7-2 and TRBJ1-5; D gene unclear. This CDR3 is 14 amino acids long. Trimming removed 2 bases from V and 7 bases from J, with 12 bases in between. The germline V gene has CDR1 SGHTA and CDR2 FQGNSA. CDR3 protein: CASSLRGFSQPQHF. Here the CDR3 DNA reads TGTGCCAGCAGCTTACGGGGATTCAGCCAGCCCCAGCATTTT.

This sequence joins TRBV5-6 and TRBJ1-1, with D possibly TRBD1 on 5 matching bases. This CDR3 region has 14 residues. Germline V gene lookup returns CDR1 SGHDT and CDR2 YYEEEE. Trimming stripped 4 bases from V and 0 bases from J, with 10 bases between. DNA for the CDR3: TGTGCCAGCAGCCGCAGGGCGTTGAACACTGAAGCTTTCTTT. Translation: CASSRRALNTEAFF.

As concerns this clone: With a much larger clone just one base away, this may be a read error. The V call is TRBV3-1 (or the pseudogene TRBV3-2), the J call TRBJ2-3, with D hard to call. CDR1 and CDR2 from the germline V gene are LGHDT and YNNKEL (reference sequence). The CDR3 contains 12 residues. Trimming removed 4 bases at V and 1 base at J, with 3 bases between. In nucleotides, the CDR3 is TGTGCCAGCAGCCCGGGCACAGATACGCAGTATTTT. Protein product: CASSPGTDTQYF.

The chain links TRBV3-1 (or the pseudogene TRBV3-2) to TRBJ1-5; 8 nucleotides match TRBD1. The CDR3 totals 14 residues. After removal of 6 bases from V and 6 bases from J, the junction contained 7 bases not matched to a gene. Germline CDR1 LGHDT, CDR2 YNNKEL (reference sequence). The CDR3 loop reads CASRGQGASQPQHF. CDR3 nucleotides: TGTGCCAGCAGAGGGCAGGGGGCATCTCAGCCCCAGCATTTT.

The rearrangement links TRBV6-5 to TRBJ1-2; 7 bases line up with TRBD1. The CDR3 length is 14 residues. With 0 bases clipped from V and 8 bases from J, the junction kept 6 bases outside the gene matches. Per the germline V gene, CDR1 is MNHEY and CDR2 is SVGAGI. The CDR3 bases are TGTGCCAGCAGTTACTCGAGCCAGGGGGGCGGCTACACCTTC. As protein: CASSYSSQGGGYTF.

The gene calls are TRBV5-1 and TRBJ2-3; TRBD2 aligns across 10 bases. This CDR3 is 16 amino acids long. V trimming: 4 bases; J trimming: 1 base; junction bases outside the gene matches: 6. Germline V gene sequence: CDR1 SGHRS, CDR2 YFSETQ. CDR3 nucleotide sequence: TGCGCCAGCAGCCCGCCCGGGACTAGCGGCACAGATACGCAGTATTTT. Translated: CASSPPGTSGTDTQYF.

The chain links TRBV18 to TRBJ1-1; TRBD1 agrees at 7 bases. V lost 2 bases and J lost 3; bases outside the gene matches: 12. CDR3 length: 17 amino acids. Germline loops: CDR1 KGHSH, CDR2 LQKENI. In nucleotides, the CDR3 is TGTGCCAGCTCACCAGTTTTTGGCAGGGGGTTCGACACTGAAGCTTTCTTT. Its protein is CASSPVFGRGFDTEAFF.

J is TRBJ1-3 and V is TRBV6-6; 7 bases are shared with TRBD1. CDR3 length: 14 amino acids. Germline values: CDR1 MNHNY, CDR2 SVGAGI (reference sequence). Trimming took 8 bases from V and 3 from J; bases not matched to a gene: 7. The CDR3 here is CASYMQGGGNTIYF. DNA of the CDR3: TGTGCCAGCTATATGCAGGGGGGTGGAAACACCATATATTTT.

The chain recombines TRBV21-1 with TRBJ1-1. TRBV21-1 is termed a pseudogene. This CDR3 spans 14 amino acids. The CDR3 DNA sequence: TGTGCCAGCAGCAAAGAGAGGGTAGACACTGAAGCTTTCTTT. Its protein is CASSKERVDTEAFF.

The chain employs TRBV19 and TRBJ2-3, with no clear D. Germline V gives CDR1 LNHDA, CDR2 SQIVND (reference sequence). The CDR3 covers 15 residues. Trimming pared 4 bases from V and 0 bases from J, leaving 11 bases between. CDR3 bases: TGTGCCAGTAGTACCCACATCTCGAGCACAGATACGCAGTATTTT. Translated, it gives CASSTHISSTDTQYF.

The rearrangement links TRBV2 to TRBJ2-1, with 7 bases identical to TRBD2. Germline V gene sequence: CDR1 SNHLY, CDR2 FYNNEI. The CDR3 is made up of 16 amino acids. Trimming took 4 bases from V and 3 from J; bases not matched to a gene: 9. As DNA, the CDR3 is TGTGCCAGCAGTGTGACGAGCGGGACCTTCTACAATGAGCAGTTCTTC. It yields the protein CASSVTSGTFYNEQFF.